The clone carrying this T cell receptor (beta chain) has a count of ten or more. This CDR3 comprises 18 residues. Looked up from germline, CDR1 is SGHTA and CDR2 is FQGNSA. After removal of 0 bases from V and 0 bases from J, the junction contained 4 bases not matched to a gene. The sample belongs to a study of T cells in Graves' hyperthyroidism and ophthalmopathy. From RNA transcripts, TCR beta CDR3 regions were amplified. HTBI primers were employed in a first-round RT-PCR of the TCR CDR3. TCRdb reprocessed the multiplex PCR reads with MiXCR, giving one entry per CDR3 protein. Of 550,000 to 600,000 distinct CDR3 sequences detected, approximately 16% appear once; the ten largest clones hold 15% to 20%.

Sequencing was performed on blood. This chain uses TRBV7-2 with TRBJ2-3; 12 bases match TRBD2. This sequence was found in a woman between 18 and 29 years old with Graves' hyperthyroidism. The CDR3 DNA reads TGTGCCAGCAGCTTAGCAGGACTAGCGGGGAGTAGCACAGATACGCAGTATTTT. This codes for CASSLAGLAGSSTDTQYF.